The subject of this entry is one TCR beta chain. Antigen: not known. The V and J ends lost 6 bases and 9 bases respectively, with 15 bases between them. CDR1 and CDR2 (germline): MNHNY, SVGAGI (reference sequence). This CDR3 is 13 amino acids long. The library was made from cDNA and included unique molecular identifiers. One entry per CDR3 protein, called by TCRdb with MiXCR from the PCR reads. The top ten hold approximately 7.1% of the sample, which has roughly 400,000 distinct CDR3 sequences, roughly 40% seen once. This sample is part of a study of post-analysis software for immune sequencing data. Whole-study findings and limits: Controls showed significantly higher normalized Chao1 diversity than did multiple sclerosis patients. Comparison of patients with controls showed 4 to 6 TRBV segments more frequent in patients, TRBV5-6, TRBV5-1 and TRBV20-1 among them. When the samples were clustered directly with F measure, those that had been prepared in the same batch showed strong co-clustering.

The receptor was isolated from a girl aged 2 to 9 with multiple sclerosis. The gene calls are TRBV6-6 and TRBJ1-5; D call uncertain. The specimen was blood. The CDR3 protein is CASRKDGTGPQHF. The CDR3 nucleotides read TGTGCCAGCAGAAAGGACGGAACGGGGCCCCAGCATTTT.